This paragraph covers one TCR beta chain sequence. Its antigen is undetermined. This CDR3 is 15 amino acids long. Trimming took off 2 bases at V and 8 bases at J, with 15 bases between the two ends. Germline V CDR1 and CDR2: MNHNS, SASEGT. These data originate in a study of T cell responses to AZD1222 COVID-19 vaccine. Study background: Second-dose recipients at about 4 or about 12 weeks were treated as one pooled group. Notes on the study in general: Of spike-specific TCRs, nearly half reportedly target regions left unmutated in variants. Donors were chiefly white British, with a greater number of females, and clonal diversity was perhaps underestimated.

Sequenced by immunoSEQ multiplex PCR; TCRdb stores in-frame clones only, minus some. The sample comprises tens of thousands of clones, around three quarters of which are singletons, and roughly 6.6% rests with the top ten. The chain links TRBV6-1 to TRBJ1-4; no firm D call. Sequenced material: peripheral blood, taken on day 0 of AZD1222 vaccination. The receptor's source is an adult in good health. CDR3 sequence reads: CASSESGHRGEKLFF. CDR3 DNA sequence: TGTGCCAGCAGTGAATCGGGCCACAGAGGGGAAAAACTGTTTTTT.